These 2 T cell receptor beta chains originate from one sample sequenced in a study of shared clonotypes between healthy human individuals. Clones were read by immunoSEQ multiplex PCR, and TCRdb kept only the in-frame ones, dropping some. The data show some 2,100,000 clones, approximately 94% seen once. Material: naive CD4+ T cells sorted from blood. This sample's subset: CD45RA+ positively selected. The receptor set was obtained from a young man in good health.

V is TRBV6-5 and J is TRBJ1-4; the D gene is possibly TRBD1 (5 bases). V was trimmed by 2 bases and J by 3 bases, leaving 10 bases between them. Germline loops: CDR1 MNHEY, CDR2 SVGAGI. This CDR3 contains 15 residues. The CDR3 nucleotides read TGTGCCAGCAGTTACGTGGGGGACGCTAATGAAAAACTGTTTTTT. It encodes CASSYVGDANEKLFF.

This rearrangement joins TRBV5-4 to TRBJ2-5, with D maybe TRBD1 (6 bases). The J call could be wrong; TRBJ2-7 is a better fit for the DNA end. Germline values: CDR1 SGHNT, CDR2 YYREEE (reference sequence). The CDR3 spans 13 residues. CDR3 DNA: TGTGCCAGCAGCGAAACAGGGTACTACGAGCAGTACTTC. Protein: CASSETGYYEQYF.